A single sample gave rise to the 8 T cell receptor beta chains below, sequenced in a study of human T cells and chemical hapten exposure. In TCRdb, the RACE reads were re-called with MiXCR into one record per CDR3 protein. The sample records fewer than 60,000 distinct CDR3 sequences, 10% to 12% being singletons. Documented time point: pre-sensitization, week 0. Regarding treatment: therapeutic diphenylcyclopropenone sensitization with weekly scalp DPC. Sequenced material: whole blood, taken in connection with sensitization to the hapten diphenylcyclopropenone (DPC). The receptors stem from a woman aged 40 to 55 with alopecia areata. Some clones in this sample may be carry-over from other donors' samples.

This clonotype has a count of ten or more. The V gene is TRBV7-3, the J gene TRBJ1-1, with D maybe TRBD1 (5 bases). This CDR3 spans 13 amino acids. V was shortened by 4 bases and J by 4 bases, with 10 bases between the two germline ends. Germline CDR1 and CDR2: SGHTA and FQGTGA. DNA of the CDR3: TGTGCCAGCAGCTCAAGGCAGGGCACTGAAGCTTTCTTT. Its protein product is CASSSRQGTEAFF.

V is TRBV9 and J is TRBJ2-7, with D hard to call. Trimming pared 0 bases from V and 3 bases from J, leaving 10 bases between. The V gene's germline CDR1 is SGDLS and CDR2 YYNGEE. The CDR3 has 14 amino acids. CDR3 nucleotides: TGTGCCAGCAGCGTAGGCACTACAGACTACGAGCAGTACTTC. It codes for CASSVGTTDYEQYF. Filled out from reference TRBV9 and TRBJ2-7, the complete variable domain reads DSGVTQTPKHLITATGQRVTLRCSPRSGDLSVYWYQQSLDQGLQFLIQYYNGEERAKGNILERFSAQQFPDLHSELNLSSLELGDSALYFCASSVGTTDYEQYFGPGTRLTVT.

The DNA of the CDR3 is TGTGCCAGCCACAGGGTCGACACTGAAGCTTTCTTT. Its protein product is CASHRVDTEAFF. This chain links TRBV9 with TRBJ1-1; D is possibly TRBD1 (6 bases). Per germline, CDR1 SGDLS and CDR2 YYNGEE. Trimming took off 7 bases at V and 3 bases at J, with 10 bases between the two ends. This CDR3 contains 12 residues.

The J gene is TRBJ1-1, the V gene TRBV12-3 or TRBV12-4; tentative D call: TRBD1 (5 bases). V gave up 6 bases and J gave up 0 bases, with 14 bases separating them. CDR3 length: 15 residues. This chain's CDR3 is CASSYRQRVNTEAFF. DNA of the CDR3: TGTGCCAGCAGCTACCGACAGAGAGTGAACACTGAAGCTTTCTTT.

This clonotype was recorded at least ten times. The rearrangement joins TRBV20-1 to TRBJ1-1; D is unresolved. Looked up from germline, CDR1 is DFQATT and CDR2 is SNEGSKA (reference sequence). This CDR3 is 14 amino acids long. Trimming removed 4 bases at V and 7 bases at J, with 19 bases between. The CDR3 DNA reads as TGCAGTGCTACTCCGCGGACTGCGCGTTATGAAGCTTTCTTT. Its translation is CSATPRTARYEAFF.

This chain uses TRBV10-3 with TRBJ2-7; D not resolved. The germline CDR1 and CDR2 sequences are ENHRY and SYGVKD. V shed 4 bases and J shed 1 base, with 11 bases lying between them. The CDR3 is 14 residues long. CDR3 in amino acids: CAISVGQSSYEQYF. The CDR3 nucleotides read TGTGCCATCAGTGTGGGTCAGTCTTCCTACGAGCAGTACTTC.

The chain links TRBV5-4 to TRBJ1-2, with D possibly TRBD1 on 6 matching bases. Germline V gene data show CDR1 as SGHNT and CDR2 as YYREEE (reference sequence). The CDR3 length is 13 residues. Trimming stripped 3 bases from V and 8 bases from J, with 14 bases between. CDR3 nucleotide sequence: TGTGCCAGCAGCTCATCTTTGGGGGGCGGCTACACCTTC. Its translation is CASSSSLGGGYTF.

J is TRBJ2-7 and V is TRBV20-1, with D possibly matching TRBD2 (5 bases). Germline lookup yields CDR1 DFQATT and CDR2 SNEGSKA (reference sequence). This CDR3 has 13 residues. V was pared by 7 bases and J by 0 bases, with 13 bases between. The CDR3, as DNA: TGCAGTGAAACTAGATTGAGCTCCTACGAGCAGTACTTC. This translates into CSETRLSSYEQYF.